A single sample gave rise to the 16 T cell receptor beta chains below, sequenced in a study of technical replicates of blood from several donors. This table comes from immunoSEQ multiplex PCR, and its TCRdb copy is limited to in-frame clones, with some not included. The sample shows 65,000 to 80,000 clones, about 96% of them seen only once. Sequencing used T cells isolated from PBMCs. The receptors here all came from a human donor in good health.

The V and J genes are TRBV9 and TRBJ1-5, with no clear D. The CDR3 is 14 amino acids. V was shortened by 0 bases and J by 2 bases, with 6 bases between the two germline ends. In germline, CDR1 is SGDLS, CDR2 YYNGEE. DNA for the CDR3: TGTGCCAGCAGCGTAGGGGAGGGCAATCAGCCCCAGCATTTT. Its protein is CASSVGEGNQPQHF.

This rearrangement joins TRBV6-1 to TRBJ1-4; D possibly corresponds to TRBD1 (6 bases). The CDR3 runs to 14 residues. CDR1 MNHNS and CDR2 SASEGT come from the germline V gene. V was shortened by 1 base and J by 6 bases, with 9 bases between the two germline ends. The CDR3 DNA reads TGTGCCAGCAGTGAAGTGGCAGGGGATGAAAAACTGTTTTTT. It encodes CASSEVAGDEKLFF.

The count of this clone is one. The rearrangement links TRBV27 to TRBJ2-2; no reliable D call. CDR3 length: 11 residues. V lost 8 bases and J 6 bases, leaving 7 bases between the germline ends. Germline CDR1 MNHEY, CDR2 SMNVEV (reference sequence). The CDR3 sequence is CASFSSGELFF. The CDR3 DNA reads TGTGCCAGCTTTAGTTCCGGGGAGCTGTTTTTT.

This chain joins TRBV15 and TRBJ1-1; 8 nucleotides align to TRBD1. This CDR3 is 14 amino acids long. V trimming: 5 bases; J trimming: 7 bases; junction bases outside the gene matches: 9. Germline CDR1 LNHNV, CDR2 YYDKDF (reference sequence). The CDR3 is CATSAQTGAYEAFF. The DNA of the CDR3 is TGTGCCACCAGCGCACAGACAGGGGCTTATGAAGCTTTCTTT.

V gene TRBV5-1 combines with J gene TRBJ2-1, with 7 positions matching TRBD2. The CDR3 covers 16 residues. With V trimmed by 0 bases and J by 2 bases, 5 bases remained unmatched. CDR1 and CDR2 (germline): SGHRS, YFSETQ. The CDR3: CASSLDLAVTYNEQFF. In DNA, the CDR3 is TGCGCCAGCAGCTTGGATCTAGCGGTGACCTACAATGAGCAGTTCTTC.

V and J are TRBV10-3 and TRBJ2-1; 10 positions match TRBD2. CDR1 ENHRY and CDR2 SYGVKD come from the germline V gene. Germline trimming cut 9 bases from V and 5 bases from J; bases unmatched to any gene: 7. The CDR3 is 14 amino acids. CDR3 sequence (DNA): TGTGCCATGAAGCGGGAGGGCCTGGACAATGAGCAGTTCTTC. Translating it yields CAMKREGLDNEQFF.

The chain employs TRBV29-1 and TRBJ2-1; 8 bases match TRBD2. The germline CDR1 and CDR2 sequences are SQVTM and ANQGSEA. The CDR3 runs 12 residues. With 6 bases clipped from V and 10 bases from J, the junction kept 8 bases outside the gene matches. This chain's CDR3 is CSVNKGLAEQFF. CDR3 in DNA: TGCAGCGTCAACAAAGGACTAGCAGAGCAGTTCTTC.

The chain is built from TRBV11-2 and TRBJ2-2, with D possibly TRBD1 on 6 matching bases. V was cut by 0 bases and J by 6 bases, with 8 bases left in between. Germline assignment: CDR1 SGHAT and CDR2 FQNNGV. This CDR3 is 14 amino acids long. The CDR3 spells CASSLDQGSGELFF. The DNA of the CDR3 is TGTGCCAGCAGCTTAGATCAGGGGTCCGGGGAGCTGTTTTTT.

The rearrangement uses TRBV7-2 and TRBJ1-4, with TRBD1 matching over 7 bases. The CDR3 length is 15 residues. Germline V gene sequence: CDR1 SGHTA, CDR2 FQGNSA. The V segment lost 5 bases and the J segment 4 bases; nucleotides outside the gene matches: 7. The CDR3 DNA follows: TGTGCCAGCAGCCCCTCAGGGGGATATAATGAAAAACTGTTTTTT. Its translation: CASSPSGGYNEKLFF.

The chain carries TRBV9 and TRBJ1-1, with no clear D. Germline V gene data show CDR1 as SGDLS and CDR2 as YYNGEE. The CDR3 contains 14 residues. Trimming left V 2 bases short and J 8 bases short, with 16 bases between. CDR3 nucleotide sequence: TGTGCCAGCAGCGTGCAACCTCCTCCCGGGGAAGCTTTCTTT. Its translation: CASSVQPPPGEAFF.

This chain links TRBV27 with TRBJ2-5; 9 nucleotides agree with TRBD2. The CDR3 sequence is 15 residues long. V shed 5 bases, J shed 5 bases, and the junction held 9 bases outside the gene matches. Germline V gene lookup returns CDR1 MNHEY and CDR2 SMNVEV (reference sequence). CDR3: CASSISSGTWETQYF. The CDR3 bases are TGTGCCAGCAGTATTTCTAGCGGGACTTGGGAGACCCAGTACTTC.

This chain connects TRBV6-6 to TRBJ2-7; D may be TRBD1 (5 bases). This CDR3 contains 13 residues. Germline lookup yields CDR1 MNHNY and CDR2 SVGAGI (reference sequence). Deletions cut 5 bases from V and 1 base from J, with 9 bases between. As DNA, the CDR3 is TGTGCCAGCAGTCTACAGGATTCCTACGAGCAGTACTTC. It codes for CASSLQDSYEQYF.

The J gene is TRBJ2-2, the V gene TRBV5-5, with a weak D call TRBD1 (6 bases). CDR1 SGHKS and CDR2 YYEKEE come from the germline V gene (reference sequence). The CDR3 has 15 amino acids. V lost 0 bases to trimming and J lost 6 bases, with 12 bases between them. The CDR3 DNA reads TGTGCCAGCAGCTTGGGGTTGGGACATTCCGGGGAGCTGTTTTTT. Translation gives CASSLGLGHSGELFF.

The chain carries TRBV19 and TRBJ2-7; 7 bases are a match to TRBD2. The V gene end was trimmed by 6 bases and the J gene end by 3 bases; junction bases not matched to a gene: 8. The germline V gene encodes CDR1 LNHDA and CDR2 SQIVND (reference sequence). This CDR3 comprises 14 residues. This chain's CDR3 is CASRPAGTIYEQYF. CDR3 nucleotide sequence: TGTGCCAGTAGACCAGCAGGGACTATCTACGAGCAGTACTTC.

V is TRBV15 and J is TRBJ1-1; D not certain. The V end lost 0 bases, the J end lost 1 base, and 6 bases lay between the germline ends. Per germline, CDR1 LNHNV and CDR2 YYDKDF (reference sequence). The CDR3 is 14 residues long. Here the CDR3 DNA reads TGTGCCACCAGCAGAGATCTTTCGAACACTGAAGCTTTCTTT. Translating it yields CATSRDLSNTEAFF.

The CDR3 DNA is TGTGCCAGCAGCTCGGGACAGGGCTATGAGCAGTTCTTC. Its translation: CASSSGQGYEQFF. V usage is TRBV7-3 and J usage is TRBJ2-1, with 9 bases fitting TRBD1. Trimming cost V 4 bases and J 8 bases; bases outside gene matches: 3. This CDR3 spans 13 amino acids. CDR1 and CDR2 (germline): SGHTA, FQGTGA.